The 15 T cell receptor beta chains reported below all come from one sample, sequenced in a study of CD8+ T cells in alopecia areata. The sample's treatment: oral pan-JAK inhibitor, 5-10 mg twice daily. As the sequencing template, cDNA was produced by extracting RNA and reverse transcribing it. Assay: immunoSEQ multiplex PCR; the TCRdb copy retains only in-frame clones and omits some. This sample yields about 74,000 clones, of which over 25% are seen a single time; 15% belongs to the top ten. This sample comprised CD8+ T cells sorted from blood, obtained at week 4, from a patient treated with tofacitinib. The receptor source for this set is a human donor with alopecia areata.

The chain couples TRBV29-1 to TRBJ1-4, with unresolved D. The CDR3 extends over 10 amino acids. Germline CDR1 SQVTM, CDR2 ANQGSEA. The V end was cut by 4 bases, the J end by 16 bases, with 13 bases between. The chain's CDR3 is CSVGPSPRFF. The CDR3 DNA is TGCAGCGTTGGTCCATCCCCTCGGTTTTTT.

The chain uses TRBV27 and TRBJ1-5; D is perhaps TRBD1 (5 bases). CDR1 MNHEY and CDR2 SMNVEV come from the germline V gene (reference sequence). The CDR3 spans 13 residues. V lost 9 bases, J lost 5 bases, and 14 bases lay in between. CDR3 protein: CASGTTQYQPQHF. The CDR3 bases are TGTGCCAGTGGGACCACGCAGTATCAGCCCCAGCATTTT.

This clone was detected a few times. This rearrangement joins TRBV11-2 to TRBJ2-7; D is possibly TRBD2 (5 bases). V was shortened by 3 bases and J by 2 bases, with 8 bases between the two germline ends. Germline V gene lookup returns CDR1 SGHAT and CDR2 FQNNGV. This CDR3 spans 13 amino acids. DNA of the CDR3: TGTGCCAGCAGCTTTCAAGCGGCCTACGAGCAGTACTTC. It codes for CASSFQAAYEQYF.

The chain uses TRBV28 and TRBJ2-1; 7 nucleotides align to TRBD2. The CDR3 runs to 18 residues. Losses at the gene ends were 2 bases for V and 1 base for J; bases not matched to a gene: 11. The germline gives CDR1 MDHEN, CDR2 SYDVKM. The CDR3: CASSLAPWREKSYNEQFF. The CDR3 DNA is TGTGCCAGCAGTTTAGCTCCTTGGCGGGAGAAGTCCTACAATGAGCAGTTCTTC.

The J gene is TRBJ2-1, the V gene TRBV29-1; TRBD2 might be the D (6 bases). Germline CDR1 and CDR2: SQVTM and ANQGSEA. V was cut by 7 bases and J by 5 bases, with 12 bases left in between. This CDR3 comprises 12 residues. The CDR3 DNA reads TGCAGCGCGGATAGCGGAAACAATGAGCAGTTCTTC. It yields the protein CSADSGNNEQFF.

This clone came up a few times. V and J are TRBV29-1 and TRBJ1-2; D not certain. CDR3 size: 10 residues. Germline CDR1 and CDR2: SQVTM and ANQGSEA. Trimming stripped 6 bases from V and 8 bases from J, with 10 bases between. CDR3 sequence: CSVTEEGYTF. In DNA form, the CDR3 reads TGCAGCGTGACCGAGGAGGGCTACACCTTC.

This clone was picked up a small number of times. The V and J genes are TRBV10-2 and TRBJ2-1; the D is unclear. From germline, CDR1 is WSHSY and CDR2 SAAADI. The ends were cut back, 6 bases at V and 5 bases at J, with 5 bases in the middle. This CDR3 has 11 amino acids. As DNA, the CDR3 is TGCGCCAGCAGATCGAACAATGAGCAGTTCTTC. This translates into CASRSNNEQFF.

The J gene is TRBJ2-5, the V gene TRBV29-1; 9 bases fit TRBD1. CDR1 is SQVTM, CDR2 ANQGSEA, per germline. The CDR3 covers 13 residues. Trimming cost V 3 bases and J 5 bases; bases outside gene matches: 4. CDR3 bases: TGCAGCGTTGAGGACAGGGGCTCCGAGACCCAGTACTTC. Residues: CSVEDRGSETQYF.

V is TRBV7-2 and J is TRBJ1-1; D ambiguous. The CDR3 has 13 amino acids. Trimming pared 7 bases from V and 4 bases from J, leaving 13 bases between. CDR1 and CDR2 (germline): SGHTA, FQGNSA. CDR3 protein: CASTPPGITEAFF. CDR3 coding DNA: TGTGCCAGCACCCCGCCGGGAATCACTGAAGCTTTCTTT.

This chain connects TRBV4-1 to TRBJ2-1, with TRBD2 identical over 11 bases. Germline CDR1 reads MGHRA; CDR2 reads YSYEKL. The CDR3 spans 16 residues. The V gene end was trimmed by 4 bases and the J gene end by 3 bases; junction bases not matched to a gene: 5. The CDR3 DNA reads as TGCGCCAGCAGCCCCCGACTAGCGGGGATCTACAATGAGCAGTTCTTC. This translates into CASSPRLAGIYNEQFF.

This clone was counted only a few times. V usage is TRBV30 and J usage is TRBJ2-1; TRBD1 matches 11 bases. Per the germline V gene, CDR1 is GTSNPN and CDR2 is SVGIG (reference sequence). V was pared by 3 bases and J by 8 bases, with 9 bases of the junction left unmatched. This CDR3 has 15 amino acids. The CDR3 loop is CAWSRDRGWNDEQFF. CDR3 nucleotides: TGTGCCTGGAGCCGGGACAGGGGGTGGAATGATGAGCAGTTCTTC.

The chain is built from TRBV29-1 and TRBJ2-7; D not certain. V lost 4 bases, J lost 2 bases, and 9 bases lay in between. Germline-derived CDR1 and CDR2 are SQVTM and ANQGSEA. The CDR3 is made up of 12 amino acids. In nucleotides, the CDR3 is TGCAGCGTTGTCGGGCAGGCCTACGAGCAGTACTTC. Translated: CSVVGQAYEQYF.

This clone appeared a few times. The CDR3 DNA reads as TGTGCCACCAGCAGTGTCAGGGGGCAGTATTTT. Its protein is CATSSVRGQYF. The J gene is TRBJ2-3, the V gene TRBV15; tentative D call: TRBD1 (6 bases). Germline V gives CDR1 LNHNV, CDR2 YYDKDF (reference sequence). V lost 3 bases, J lost 11 bases, and 9 bases lay in between. The CDR3 has 11 residues.

This chain uses TRBV30 with TRBJ1-1; D is perhaps TRBD1 (5 bases). The CDR3 extends over 14 amino acids. V gave up 4 bases and J gave up 0 bases, with 12 bases separating them. CDR1 is GTSNPN and CDR2 is SVGIG in the germline V gene (reference sequence). CDR3 DNA: TGTGCCTGGAACGAGGTGGGGCTGAACACTGAAGCTTTCTTT. Amino acids: CAWNEVGLNTEAFF.

The J gene is TRBJ2-5, the V gene TRBV10-3, with TRBD1 matching over 7 bases. The ends lost 0 bases at V and 5 bases at J; junction bases unmatched: 6. This CDR3 is built from 15 residues. Per germline, CDR1 ENHRY and CDR2 SYGVKD. CDR3 nucleotide sequence: TGTGCCATCAGTGAGTCTTTAACAGGGGACGAGACCCAGTACTTC. This sequence encodes CAISESLTGDETQYF.